The source of this TCR beta chain is a study of cytotoxic CD8 clonotypes in ibrutinib-treated CLL. Study background: Following treatment for a median about 12 months, range 6 to 36, response samples were then taken. There were, on average, around 250,000 productive templates and around 94,000 productive rearrangements per sample.

V shed 5 bases and J 4 bases; nucleotides not matched to a gene: 8. Germline-derived CDR1 and CDR2 are SEHNR and FQNEAQ (reference sequence). This CDR3 spans 15 amino acids. Sequencing was performed with immunoSEQ multiplex PCR; in TCRdb, only in-frame clones are kept and a portion is missing. Of some 140,000 clones in the sample, around 80% were seen once. The receptor's source is a human donor with chronic lymphocytic leukemia. This chain joins TRBV7-9 and TRBJ1-5; TRBD1 agrees at 7 bases. Sample: PBMCs, taken after 12 months of ibrutinib treatment. CDR3 coding DNA: TGTGCCAGCAGCCGAGAGGGGGCGGGTAATCAGCCCCAGCATTTT. It specifies CASSREGAGNQPQHF.